Shown below are 17 T cell receptor beta chains from a single sample sequenced in a study of shared clonotypes between healthy human individuals. Here immunoSEQ multiplex PCR was the method, and the copy in TCRdb shows in-frame clones only, minus some. Among about 1.1 million clones listed, roughly 74% were seen once. Material for sequencing was memory CD4+ T cells from PBMCs. Subset: CD45RA-negative fraction. The receptors come from a man between 18 and 35 years old in good health. Some clones in this sample may be carry-over from other donors' samples.

With respect to this clone: This may be a read error, as it is one base from a much larger clone. Other nucleotide sequences in the sample specify the same CDR3. The CDR3 loop is CASSSQGNTEAFF. DNA of the CDR3: TGCGCCAGCAGCTCCCAGGGGAACACTGAAGCTTTCTTT. The chain has TRBV5-1 and TRBJ1-1, with TRBD1 as a possible D gene (5 bases). Germline CDR1 is SGHRS and CDR2 is YFSETQ. The CDR3 is 13 amino acids. Trimming took 3 bases from V and 1 from J, leaving 7 bases between them.

This rearrangement joins TRBV5-6 to TRBJ1-1; TRBD1 is a possible D gene (6 bases). In germline, CDR1 is SGHDT, CDR2 YYEEEE. V lost 1 base, J lost 1 base, and 11 bases lay in between. This CDR3 comprises 15 residues. The CDR3 loop is CASSLTDRRNTEAFF. Here the CDR3 DNA reads TGTGCCAGCAGCTTGACCGACAGGCGGAACACTGAAGCTTTCTTT.

The chain couples TRBV7-2 to TRBJ2-5, with 9 bases matching TRBD2. The V gene end was trimmed by 5 bases and the J gene end by 1 base; junction bases not matched to a gene: 5. The CDR3 extends over 15 amino acids. The germline gives CDR1 SGHTA, CDR2 FQGNSA. CDR3 protein: CASSAAGGPQETQYF. CDR3 DNA sequence: TGTGCCAGCAGCGCAGCGGGAGGCCCCCAAGAGACCCAGTACTTC.

J is TRBJ2-1 and V is TRBV11-2; D unresolved. CDR1 is SGHAT and CDR2 is FQNNGV in the germline V gene. The CDR3 contains 13 residues. V was shortened by 1 base and J by 9 bases, with 10 bases between the two germline ends. The CDR3 protein is CASSLAISFEQFF. In nucleotides, the CDR3 is TGTGCCAGCAGCTTAGCGATATCCTTTGAGCAGTTCTTC.

The V gene is TRBV10-3, the J gene TRBJ1-5, with TRBD1 as a possible D gene (5 bases). The germline V gene encodes CDR1 ENHRY and CDR2 SYGVKD. V was clipped by 8 bases and J by 0 bases, with 14 bases between them. CDR3 size: 15 residues. The CDR3 loop reads CAIRPAGGSNQPQHF. In nucleotides, the CDR3 is TGTGCCATCCGCCCGGCCGGGGGTAGCAATCAGCCCCAGCATTTT.

This clone was seen a few times. In DNA form, the CDR3 reads TGTGCCAGCAGCTTCGGGACTAGCGGCTACGAGCAGTACTTC. Its protein is CASSFGTSGYEQYF. The J gene is TRBJ2-7, the V gene TRBV5-4, with TRBD2 matching over 11 bases. Germline V lookup: CDR1 SGHNT, CDR2 YYREEE (reference sequence). V lost 2 bases, J lost 3 bases, and 1 base stayed unmatched. The length of the CDR3 is 14 residues.

CDR3 in amino acids: CASSLFPDFVTYEQYF. The CDR3 nucleotides read TGTGCCAGCAGTTTATTCCCGGATTTTGTAACCTACGAGCAGTACTTC. The rearrangement joins TRBV28 to TRBJ2-7; D not resolved. This CDR3 region has 16 residues. V lost 1 base and J 2 bases, leaving 15 bases between the germline ends. Germline values: CDR1 MDHEN, CDR2 SYDVKM.

This chain uses TRBV27 with TRBJ2-7; the D is unclear. Germline V gives CDR1 MNHEY, CDR2 SMNVEV (reference sequence). This CDR3 spans 14 amino acids. Deletions cut 2 bases from V and 6 bases from J, with 14 bases between. Here the CDR3 reads CASSLTGYMTEQYF. The CDR3 DNA follows: TGTGCCAGCAGTTTAACGGGCTACATGACCGAGCAGTACTTC.

In DNA, the CDR3 is TGTGCCAGCAGCCCCGACAGGACATATGGCTACACCTTC. This sequence encodes CASSPDRTYGYTF. The chain is built from TRBV14 and TRBJ1-2, with D perhaps matching TRBD1 (6 bases). The germline CDR1 and CDR2 sequences are SGHDN and FVKESK. V lost 4 bases and J 5 bases, leaving 11 bases between the germline ends. This CDR3 spans 13 amino acids.

This rearrangement joins TRBV5-1 to TRBJ2-5; 10 bases map to TRBD1. Judging by the DNA end, TRBJ2-7 fits better; the J call may be wrong. The CDR3 sequence is 15 residues long. CDR1 and CDR2 (germline): SGHRS, YFSETQ. CDR3 DNA sequence: TGCGCCAGCAGCCTAGGACAGGGGGAGAGCTACGAGCAGTACTTC. This sequence encodes CASSLGQGESYEQYF.

This chain joins TRBV9 and TRBJ2-7; D might be TRBD1 (6 bases). The germline CDR1 and CDR2 sequences are SGDLS and YYNGEE. Trimming removed 4 bases from V and 3 bases from J, with 17 bases in between. This CDR3 has 15 residues. The CDR3 DNA reads TGTGCCAGCAGCCATCACGCAGGGGATGGCTACGAGCAGTACTTC. This encodes CASSHHAGDGYEQYF.

The chain carries TRBV5-1 and TRBJ1-1, with a tentative D call TRBD1 (5 bases). The CDR3 length is 13 residues. V was clipped by 6 bases and J by 5 bases, with 14 bases between them. CDR1 and CDR2 from the germline V gene are SGHRS and YFSETQ. The DNA for the CDR3 is TGCGCCAGCACAGCAGGGAGGGAGACTGAAGCTTTCTTT. Its translation: CASTAGRETEAFF.

This clone was seen more than once but under ten times. The chain combines TRBV6-1 with TRBJ1-4, with TRBD1 as a possible D gene (6 bases). This CDR3 region has 13 residues. The V end lost 6 bases, the J end lost 8 bases, and 13 bases lay between the germline ends. The germline V gene encodes CDR1 MNHNS and CDR2 SASEGT. The CDR3 loop is CASRQGSWEKLFF. CDR3 DNA sequence: TGTGCCAGCAGGCAGGGGTCGTGGGAAAAACTGTTTTTT.

In its sample, this clone was seen a few times. The rearrangement uses TRBV6-4 and TRBJ2-1; 8 bases match TRBD2. The CDR3 has 14 residues. With 0 bases clipped from V and 15 bases from J, the junction kept 10 bases outside the gene matches. Germline V gene lookup returns CDR1 MRHNA and CDR2 SNTAGT. The chain's CDR3 is CASSDSRSSGIRFF. The CDR3 DNA reads as TGTGCCAGCAGTGACTCGCGAAGTAGCGGGATTAGGTTCTTC.

V usage is TRBV5-1 and J usage is TRBJ2-5; D is possibly TRBD2 (6 bases). V dropped 2 bases and J dropped 5 bases, with 13 bases sitting between them. The V gene's germline CDR1 is SGHRS and CDR2 YFSETQ. This CDR3 has 14 amino acids. CDR3: CASSFKEGGETQYF. The CDR3 DNA reads TGCGCCAGCAGCTTTAAGGAGGGCGGTGAGACCCAGTACTTC. The whole variable domain, remainder taken from reference TRBV5-1 and TRBJ2-5, is KAGVTQTPRYLIKTRGQQVTLSCSPISGHRSVSWYQQTPGQGLQFLFEYFSETQRNKGNFPGRFSGRQFSNSRSEMNVSTLELGDSALYLCASSFKEGGETQYFGPGTRLLVL.

This clone showed up many times. Other DNA sequences from this sample encode an identical CDR3 as well. The chain combines TRBV15 with TRBJ2-7; 7 nucleotides line up with TRBD2. The CDR3 loop spans 20 amino acids. Losses at the gene ends were 0 bases for V and 4 bases for J; bases not matched to a gene: 21. CDR1 is LNHNV, CDR2 YYDKDF, per germline (reference sequence). This CDR3 reads CATSRDRDWGAGPHRYEQYF. DNA of the CDR3: TGTGCCACCAGCAGAGACAGGGATTGGGGAGCGGGACCACATCGGTACGAGCAGTACTTC.

The chain couples TRBV7-2 to TRBJ2-3; D not resolved. Trimming cost V 5 bases and J 3 bases, with 6 bases left between them. The CDR3 contains 12 residues. Looked up from germline, CDR1 is SGHTA and CDR2 is FQGNSA. The CDR3 region is CASSRVTDTQYF. The CDR3 nucleotides are TGTGCCAGCAGCCGAGTTACAGATACGCAGTATTTT.